This TCR beta chain originates from a study of blood T cell repertoires in COVID-19. V lost 5 bases, J lost 6 bases, and 8 bases stayed unmatched. The CDR3 spans 14 residues. The germline CDR1 and CDR2 sequences are SNHLY and FYNNEI. Profiling relied on immunoSEQ multiplex PCR, and the TCRdb table lists in-frame clones only, not all of them. The data show 150,000 to 200,000 clones, 65% to 90% seen once. The sample comprised PBMCs or T cells enriched from blood (not recorded which). The clonotype was recovered from a man aged 50 to 60 who had recovered from COVID-19. V and J are TRBV2 and TRBJ2-7; TRBD1 matches at 9 bases. The DNA of the CDR3 is TGTGCCAGCAGTTCCGGGACAGGGTCTGGCGAGCAGTACTTC. Protein product: CASSSGTGSGEQYF.